A single T cell receptor beta chain is shown here with its context. The data derive from a study of blood T cell repertoires in COVID-19. Profiled with immunoSEQ multiplex PCR; TCRdb holds only in-frame clones, not every one. The top ten hold 6.2% of the sample, which has approximately 200,000 clones, around nine tenths seen once. The CDR3 is made up of 13 amino acids. The J segment lost 7 bases and the V segment lost 4 bases, leaving 4 bases of the junction unmatched. CDR1 and CDR2 (germline): MRHNA, SNTAGT. The specimen sequenced was peripheral blood. The V call is TRBV6-4, the J call TRBJ1-5; TRBD1 agrees at 7 bases. This receptor was taken from a man in his 60s who had recovered from COVID-19. The CDR3 region has the DNA TGTGCCAGCAGTGTGCAGGGGGGACAGCCCCAGCATTTT. This translates into CASSVQGGQPQHF.